A selection of T cell receptor beta chains follows, all from one sample in a study of T cell responses to AZD1222 COVID-19 vaccine. Repertoires were generated with immunoSEQ multiplex PCR, while TCRdb's copy carries only in-frame clones and drops some. The table records about 150,000 clones, 85% to 95% of them present only once. This sample comprised peripheral blood, obtained on day 0 of AZD1222 vaccination. The receptors come from an adult in good health. CDR3s leave out the opening cysteine and the closing phenylalanine or tryptophan. Fields, in order: V gene, J gene, CDR3 protein.

TRBV19	TRBJ1-5	ASSMGWGQGAGSNQPQH
TRBV7-2	TRBJ1-2	ASSKSSPRTNYGYT
TRBV15	TRBJ1-5	ATSRDSQPQH
TRBV15	TRBJ2-5	ATSKAGGTQETQY
TRBV20-1	TRBJ1-2	SADRGNGYT
TRBV9	TRBJ2-3	ASSVVSGSDTQY
TRBV9	TRBJ1-2	ASSAQGEGGRYGYT
TRBV6-4	TRBJ2-2	ASSDYDRGGRYTGELF
TRBV2	TRBJ1-6	ASSEGGGMTGVNSPLH
TRBV4-1	TRBJ1-1	ASSSNGGLNTEAF
TRBV4-1	TRBJ1-4	ASSQTLVATNEKLF
TRBV19	TRBJ1-2	ASTLTLGTGRWGGYT
TRBV6-1	TRBJ2-2	ASSDYGGAGELF
TRBV6-5	TRBJ1-1	ASSYEGGDTEAF
TRBV4-2	TRBJ2-3	ASSQDGGDGTDTQY
TRBV27	TRBJ2-3	ASMRGHTDTQY
TRBV28	TRBJ1-2	ASSLLWDYGYT
TRBV2	TRBJ1-1	ASRPGTGLGTEAF
TRBV18	TRBJ1-2	ASSPPGSAGVNYGYT
TRBV5-6	TRBJ1-5	ASSLGLQPQH
TRBV19	TRBJ2-6	ASSALETSGANVLT
TRBV20-1	TRBJ1-1	SAGGFTEAF
TRBV6-6	TRBJ1-6	ASSPSGSAPLH
TRBV28	TRBJ2-2	ASSSIPGDRGLELF
TRBV5-4	TRBJ2-3	ASSLQGLETDTQY
TRBV15	TRBJ1-3	ATSRAASGNTIY